This TCR beta chain was profiled in a study of blood T cell repertoires in COVID-19. The overall study: Sites in the United States, Italy and Spain provided acute and convalescent COVID-19 samples.

Sequencing used immunoSEQ multiplex PCR; TCRdb keeps in-frame clones, though not all of them. The profile shows around 200,000 clones, 84% of them singletons. Germline V gene data show CDR1 as SNHLY and CDR2 as FYNNEI. V gave up 8 bases and J gave up 2 bases, with 13 bases separating them. The CDR3 is made up of 14 amino acids. This clone was seen once. Sample: peripheral blood. J is TRBJ1-3 and V is TRBV2, with a weak D call TRBD1 (6 bases). This sequence originates from a human donor in a cohort sampled during active COVID-19. The chain's CDR3 is CASLRGGPGNTIYF. In DNA form, the CDR3 reads TGTGCCAGCCTTAGAGGGGGACCTGGAAACACCATATATTTT.